This TCR beta chain stems from a study of early T cells in non-severe SARS-CoV-2 infection. Background on the study: The authors sequenced bulk RNA from unsorted whole blood, leaving chains unpaired.

Whole-study findings and limits: Matches to VDJdb favored anti-spike CD8 responses and missed private and CD4 specificities.

TCRdb processed the 5' RACE reads anew with MiXCR; each CDR3 protein has one entry. Here the sample spans tens of thousands of distinct CDR3 sequences, under 15% being singletons. To note about this clonotype: Its specificity is unknown.

The TCR sequence derives from an adult who was a healthcare worker with PCR-confirmed SARS-CoV-2 infection or an uninfected control (not recorded which). Sequences were derived from whole blood, sampled at baseline.

The CDR3 protein is CSATRRARANEQFF. The CDR3 coding sequence is TGCAGTGCTACCCGGAGGGCCAGGGCCAATGAGCAGTTCTTC. V gene TRBV20-1 combines with J gene TRBJ2-1; D may be TRBD2 (6 bases). V dropped 4 bases and J dropped 6 bases, with 16 bases sitting between them. The CDR3 runs to 14 residues. Germline loops: CDR1 DFQATT, CDR2 SNEGSKA (reference sequence).